Below, 25 T cell receptor beta chains from the same sample are listed, as sequenced in a study of cytomegalovirus exposure and HLA in healthy donors. Primers for the PCR totalled 60 Vbeta and 13 Jbeta. Some clones are missing from TCRdb's copy, which holds only in-frame ones; the method was immunoSEQ multiplex PCR. The sample records some 190,000 clones, 70% to 85% being singletons. Source material: PBMCs. The source of these receptors is a man aged 35 to 55 in good health and CMV-seropositive.

This chain connects TRBV21-1 to TRBJ2-5; the table names TRBD2, a call not compared with the DNA. TRBV21-1 counts as a pseudogene. The CDR3 is made up of 16 amino acids. CDR3 sequence reads: CASSPQGRGAQETQYF. The DNA for the CDR3 is TGTGCCAGCAGCCCACAAGGGAGAGGTGCACAAGAGACCCAGTACTTC.

The V gene is TRBV15, the J gene TRBJ1-5, with a weak D call TRBD1 (5 bases). Germline V lookup: CDR1 LNHNV, CDR2 YYDKDF (reference sequence). Trimming removed 4 bases at V and 3 bases at J, with 10 bases between. This CDR3 region has 14 residues. The CDR3 coding sequence is TGTGCCACCAGCATGACCAGGGCCAATCAGCCCCAGCATTTT. Translated: CATSMTRANQPQHF. Using reference TRBV15 and TRBJ1-5 for the parts outside the CDR3, the full variable domain is DAMVIQNPRYQVTQFGKPVTLSCSQTLNHNVMYWYQQKSSQAPKLLFHYYDKDFNNEADTPDNFQSRRPNTSFCFLDIRSPGLGDTAMYLCATSMTRANQPQHFGDGTRLSIL.

The chain combines TRBV7-8 with TRBJ1-4; TRBD1 matches at 9 bases. V dropped 5 bases and J dropped 7; count of bases not matched to a gene: 8. The CDR3 runs 15 residues. Germline V lookup: CDR1 SGHVS, CDR2 FQNEAQ. CDR3 loop: CASSLSGTGREKLFF. CDR3 in DNA: TGTGCCAGCAGCCTTTCCGGGACAGGGCGTGAAAAACTGTTTTTT.

The chain links TRBV6-5 to TRBJ2-7; tentative D call: TRBD1 (5 bases). This CDR3 spans 14 amino acids. Trimming removed 0 bases from V and 3 bases from J, with 9 bases in between. Germline CDR1 and CDR2: MNHEY and SVGAGI. The CDR3 bases are TGTGCCAGCAGTTACTCGAGACAGATCTACGAGCAGTACTTC. Its protein is CASSYSRQIYEQYF.

The V and J genes are TRBV28 and TRBJ2-7; perhaps TRBD1 as D (6 bases). The CDR3 sequence is 13 residues long. The germline V gene encodes CDR1 MDHEN and CDR2 SYDVKM. V was shortened by 10 bases and J by 7 bases, with 20 bases between the two germline ends. The CDR3 loop is CAMGNRVPGEQYF. CDR3 DNA: TGTGCCATGGGGAACAGGGTGCCGGGGGAGCAGTACTTC.

The chain uses TRBV2 and TRBJ2-2; possible D gene TRBD2, 5 bases. The CDR3 has 14 residues. V was pared by 1 base and J by 6 bases, with 9 bases between. Germline CDR1 reads SNHLY; CDR2 reads FYNNEI. CDR3 residues: CASSEERAPGELFF. As DNA, the CDR3 is TGTGCCAGCAGTGAAGAGAGGGCCCCCGGGGAGCTGTTTTTT.

V and J are TRBV27 and TRBJ2-7; 12 bases fit TRBD2. V shed 4 bases and J 2 bases; nucleotides not matched to a gene: 12. Germline-derived CDR1 and CDR2 are MNHEY and SMNVEV (reference sequence). This CDR3 contains 18 residues. CDR3 sequence (DNA): TGTGCCAGCAGTTACAGGACTAGCGGGGAGGGGGGGGCCTACGAGCAGTACTTC. Protein product: CASSYRTSGEGGAYEQYF.

This clone was observed a single time. The V and J genes are TRBV7-3 and TRBJ2-3; TRBD1 agrees at 9 bases. The CDR3 runs to 14 residues. From germline, CDR1 is SGHTA and CDR2 FQGTGA. The trim removed 4 bases at V and 6 bases at J, leaving 5 bases unmatched. CDR3 protein: CASSSTGGKDTQYF. CDR3 in DNA: TGTGCCAGCAGCTCCACAGGGGGCAAGGATACGCAGTATTTT.

This clone was seen only once. The gene calls are TRBV5-1 and TRBJ2-1; D is possibly TRBD1 (7 bases). Trimming shortened V by 0 bases and J by 10 bases, and 8 bases separated the two germline ends. The CDR3 is 12 residues long. CDR1 SGHRS and CDR2 YFSETQ come from the germline V gene. CDR3 region: CASSLAGGEQFF. The CDR3 nucleotides are TGCGCCAGCAGCTTGGCAGGGGGGGAGCAGTTCTTC.

The chain recombines TRBV5-6 with TRBJ1-5; 7 bases agree with TRBD1. The V gene end was trimmed by 4 bases and the J gene end by 3 bases; junction bases not matched to a gene: 4. The CDR3 sequence is 14 residues long. Germline V CDR1 and CDR2: SGHDT, YYEEEE. CDR3 sequence reads: CASSRDRANQPQHF. DNA for the CDR3: TGTGCCAGCAGCCGTGACAGGGCCAATCAGCCCCAGCATTTT.

CDR3 nucleotides: TGTGCCAGCACCGGATCAGGGGGCTTGGGCTACACCTTC. This encodes CASTGSGGLGYTF. The V and J genes are TRBV7-8 and TRBJ1-2, with 8 bases identical to TRBD1. J gave up 8 bases and V 7 bases, and 9 bases lay outside the gene matches. CDR3 length: 13 residues. Germline V gene sequence: CDR1 SGHVS, CDR2 FQNEAQ.

The chain carries TRBV5-1 and TRBJ2-1; 11 bases map to TRBD2. Germline loops: CDR1 SGHRS, CDR2 YFSETQ. The junction had 7 bases not matched to a gene; V was cut back by 4 bases and J by 4 bases. There are 16 residues in the CDR3. CDR3 sequence: CASSTTTSGGYNEQFF. As DNA, the CDR3 is TGCGCCAGCAGCACTACAACTAGCGGGGGTTACAATGAGCAGTTCTTC.

This clone was observed a handful of times. The gene calls are TRBV7-2 and TRBJ2-3, with D perhaps matching TRBD2 (7 bases). The germline gives CDR1 SGHTA, CDR2 FQGNSA. The V gene lost 1 base and the J gene lost 6 bases, with 14 bases spanning the gap. CDR3 length: 15 residues. CDR3 in DNA: TGTGCCAGCAGCTTAGTGGGGGGGGCGGGTGATACGCAGTATTTT. It translates to CASSLVGGAGDTQYF.

The gene calls are TRBV18 and TRBJ2-7, with 11 bases aligning to TRBD2. V shed 0 bases, J shed 3 bases, and the junction held 4 bases outside the gene matches. In germline, CDR1 is KGHSH, CDR2 LQKENI. CDR3 length equals 16 residues. The CDR3 spells CASSPPSGGVHYEQYF. CDR3 nucleotides: TGTGCCAGCTCACCACCTAGCGGGGGGGTACACTACGAGCAGTACTTC.

The chain recombines TRBV4-1 with TRBJ1-4, with 9 bases matching TRBD1. This CDR3 is built from 15 residues. From germline, CDR1 is MGHRA and CDR2 YSYEKL. The J segment lost 7 bases and the V segment lost 3 bases, leaving 6 bases of the junction unmatched. This CDR3 reads CASSQGQGEREKLFF. CDR3 nucleotides: TGCGCCAGCAGCCAGGGACAGGGCGAGCGTGAAAAACTGTTTTTT.

This chain links TRBV4-1 with TRBJ1-1; 12 positions match TRBD1. J gave up 2 bases and V 4 bases, and 2 bases lay outside the gene matches. Germline V gene lookup returns CDR1 MGHRA and CDR2 YSYEKL. This CDR3 is 15 amino acids long. The DNA for the CDR3 is TGCGCCAGCAGCCCGGGACAGGGGGCTAACACTGAAGCTTTCTTT. Amino acids: CASSPGQGANTEAFF.

A single count supports this clone. The rearrangement uses TRBV5-1 and TRBJ2-1, with D possibly being TRBD1 (6 bases). V was clipped by 0 bases and J by 7 bases, with 14 bases between them. CDR3 length equals 15 residues. Germline CDR1 SGHRS, CDR2 YFSETQ. The CDR3 loop is CASSLGQGPRNEQFF. CDR3 coding DNA: TGCGCCAGCAGCTTGGGGCAGGGGCCTAGGAATGAGCAGTTCTTC. Full variable domain (rest looked up from reference TRBV5-1 and TRBJ2-1): KAGVTQTPRYLIKTRGQQVTLSCSPISGHRSVSWYQQTPGQGLQFLFEYFSETQRNKGNFPGRFSGRQFSNSRSEMNVSTLELGDSALYLCASSLGQGPRNEQFFGPGTRLTVL.

This chain uses TRBV14 with TRBJ1-5; D is possibly TRBD1 (5 bases). This CDR3 has 14 residues. Trimming left V 1 base short and J 4 bases short, with 8 bases between. In germline, CDR1 is SGHDN, CDR2 FVKESK. CDR3 coding DNA: TGTGCCAGCAGCCAAGGGGCAGGGAATCAGCCCCAGCATTTT. Amino acid sequence: CASSQGAGNQPQHF.

This clone was detected a few times. The V call is TRBV4-1, the J call TRBJ2-5; no definite D call. This CDR3 spans 15 amino acids. The V gene's germline CDR1 is MGHRA and CDR2 YSYEKL. V was cut by 4 bases and J by 1 base, with 13 bases left in between. The CDR3 DNA follows: TGCGCCAGCAGCCGAACTTCCGGGTCCCAAGAGACCCAGTACTTC. It codes for CASSRTSGSQETQYF.

The rearrangement uses TRBV2 and TRBJ1-1, with TRBD1 matching over 9 bases. The CDR3 runs to 20 residues. The germline CDR1 and CDR2 sequences are SNHLY and FYNNEI. Trimming at V came to 3 bases and at J to 3 bases, leaving 20 bases not matched to a gene. CDR3 nucleotide sequence: TGTGCCAGCAGTGACCCCATCGTGCTGGACAGGGGTAGTTCGGACACTGAAGCTTTCTTT. It is translated as CASSDPIVLDRGSSDTEAFF.

In this sample, this clone turned up a few times. V usage is TRBV4-2 and J usage is TRBJ2-5; 11 bases line up with TRBD2. V shed 0 bases and J 10 bases; nucleotides not matched to a gene: 19. The CDR3 spans 19 residues. The germline V gene encodes CDR1 LGHNA and CDR2 YNFKEQ. CDR3 region: CASSQDGGTSGLSSGGQYF. Written as DNA, the CDR3 is TGTGCCAGCAGCCAAGATGGAGGGACTAGCGGACTGTCGAGTGGAGGCCAGTACTTC.

V and J are TRBV7-3 and TRBJ2-2; 12 bases fit TRBD2. The CDR3 spans 16 residues. Germline CDR1 is SGHTA and CDR2 is FQGTGA. J gave up 5 bases and V 5 bases, and 6 bases lay outside the gene matches. CDR3: CASSPTSGGRTGELFF. CDR3 coding DNA: TGTGCCAGCAGCCCAACTAGCGGGGGGCGGACCGGGGAGCTGTTTTTT.

The V and J genes are TRBV4-3 and TRBJ2-3; D might be TRBD2 (5 bases). V was pared by 1 base and J by 3 bases, with 11 bases between. The germline CDR1 and CDR2 sequences are LGHNA and YSLEER. The CDR3 loop spans 15 amino acids. The CDR3 protein is CASSQVEDFTDTQYF. CDR3 sequence (DNA): TGCGCCAGCAGCCAAGTGGAGGACTTTACAGATACGCAGTATTTT.

The rearrangement joins TRBV7-2 to TRBJ1-2, with 11 positions matching TRBD1. CDR1 and CDR2 from the germline V gene are SGHTA and FQGNSA. The CDR3 covers 16 residues. J gave up 3 bases and V 7 bases, and 10 bases lay outside the gene matches. DNA for the CDR3: TGTGCCAGCACCCCAACGGGACAGGGGGTTTACTATGGCTACACCTTC. Amino acid sequence: CASTPTGQGVYYGYTF. Filled out from reference TRBV7-2 and TRBJ1-2, the complete variable domain reads GAGVSQSPSNKVTEKGKDVELRCDPISGHTALYWYRQSLGQGLEFLIYFQGNSAPDKSGLPSDRFSAERTGGSVSTLTIQRTQQEDSAVYLCASTPTGQGVYYGYTFGSGTRLTVV.

This clone has just one count. CDR3 DNA: TGTGCCAGTATGATAGGGGGCGGCTCTGGGGCCAACGTCCTGACTTTC. This codes for CASMIGGGSGANVLTF. The V call is TRBV28, the J call TRBJ2-6; 7 positions match TRBD1. V shed 9 bases, J shed 0 bases, and the junction held 8 bases outside the gene matches. Germline V gene sequence: CDR1 MDHEN, CDR2 SYDVKM. The CDR3 spans 16 residues.